This is a list of T cell receptor beta chains from one sample in a study of brain metastases from non-small cell lung cancer. Here immunoSEQ multiplex PCR was the method, and the copy in TCRdb shows in-frame clones only, minus some. Among some 4,500 clones listed, about 86% were seen once. The source material was tumor-adjacent normal tissue. Source of these receptors: a donor at least 40 years old with non-small cell lung cancer. The CDR3 runs from the conserved cysteine through the conserved F or W. Fields, in order: CDR3 length, clone size, D gene, J gene, V gene, CDR3 DNA, CDR3 protein. The D gene is left open where the match is weak. Some rows have no size entry. The others give once, few or many, or a class for an expanded clone.

>14|-|-|TRBJ1-2|TRBV4-2
TGTGCCAGCAGCCAAGATCGTGTAGAGTATGGCTACACCTTC
CASSQDRVEYGYTF
>18|-|TRBD1|TRBJ2-6|TRBV3-1/TRBV3-2
TGTGCCAGCAGCCAACTGACAGGGTTGGTCTCTGGGGCCAACGTCCTGACTTTC
CASSQLTGLVSGANVLTF
>13|-|-|TRBJ1-1|TRBV7-9
TGTGCCAGCAGCTTAAGCAGGGACACTGAAGCTTTCTTT
CASSLSRDTEAFF
>15|few|TRBD2|TRBJ2-3|TRBV28
TGTGCCAGCAGGCTGGCTAGCGGGAACACAGATACGCAGTATTTT
CASRLASGNTDTQYF
>14|few|-|TRBJ2-5|TRBV24-1
TGTGCCACCAGTGCGGGTACAGGGCAAGAGACCCAGTACTTC
CATSAGTGQETQYF
>15|few|-|TRBJ1-2|TRBV4-1
TGCGCCAGCAGCCAAGGGGGTAGGGGTAGTTATGGCTACACCTTC
CASSQGGRGSYGYTF
>14|-|TRBD2|TRBJ2-7|TRBV28
TGTGCCAGCAGTCCACGGGGGGGAGACTACGAGCAGTACTTC
CASSPRGGDYEQYF
>15|-|TRBD1|TRBJ2-1|TRBV19
TGTGCCAGTAGGGGACAGGGGAGGGGAAACAATGAGCAGTTCTTC
CASRGQGRGNNEQFF
>16|-|-|TRBJ2-7|TRBV19
TGTGCCAGTAATCCCGAGGGCCAGCGGCCTTCCTACGAGCAGTACTTC
CASNPEGQRPSYEQYF
>15|few|-|TRBJ1-4|TRBV6-5
TGTGCCAGCAGTAGACAGCGGACTAAGGATGAAAAACTGTTTTTT
CASSRQRTKDEKLFF
>13|-|-|TRBJ2-1|TRBV9
TGTGCCAGCAGCGTAGGCCCGGCCAATGAGCAGTTCTTC
CASSVGPANEQFF
>15|-|-|TRBJ1-6|TRBV2
TGTGCCAGCAGTAGAGGCAGGGCTGGTAATTCACCCCTCCACTTT
CASSRGRAGNSPLHF
>15|-|-|TRBJ1-1|TRBV25-1
TGTGCCAGCAGTGAAGGCTTAGCGGGTTGGACTGAAGCTTTCTTT
CASSEGLAGWTEAFF
>13|-|TRBD1|TRBJ1-5|TRBV19
TGTGCCACGGACAGGGGGAGCAATCAGCCCCAGCATTTT
CATDRGSNQPQHF
>14|large|-|TRBJ2-1|TRBV3-1/TRBV3-2
TGTGCCAGCAGCCAAGGAGGCGGGTGGGATGAGCAGTTCTTC
CASSQGGGWDEQFF
>12|-|-|TRBJ2-5|TRBV7-2
TGTGCCAGCAGCCTCCATTGGGAGACCCAGTACTTC
CASSLHWETQYF
>15|-|-|TRBJ1-1|TRBV2
TGTGCCAGCAGTGAAGACTCGGTGATGAACACTGAAGCTTTCTTT
CASSEDSVMNTEAFF
>14|-|-|TRBJ2-5|TRBV5-6
TGTGCCAGCAGCTTGGCTAGCCCGGGAGAGACCCAGTACTTC
CASSLASPGETQYF
>16|-|TRBD2|TRBJ2-1|TRBV10-3
TGTGCCATCAGTCGAATAGCGGGAGGGCCTGACAATGAGCAGTTCTTC
CAISRIAGGPDNEQFF
>14|-|-|TRBJ2-7|TRBV6-5
TGTGCCACCATAAGACTACAGCGGACCTACGAGCAGTACTTC
CATIRLQRTYEQYF
>13|few|-|TRBJ2-5|TRBV4-1
TGCGCCAGCAGCCCGATGGGGGAAGAGACCCAGTACTTC
CASSPMGEETQYF
>18|-|TRBD1|TRBJ2-6|TRBV6-2/TRBV6-3
TGTGCCAGCAGTTCCCCGAAAGGGGGCAGCACTGGGGCCAACGTCCTGACTTTC
CASSSPKGGSTGANVLTF
>13|-|-|TRBJ2-7|TRBV27
TGTGCCAGCAGTTTAACGTTCGGGAACGAGCAGTACTTC
CASSLTFGNEQYF
>13|-|TRBD2|TRBJ2-3|TRBV19
TGTGCCAGTAGTGTCGGGAGGGGAGATACGCAGTATTTT
CASSVGRGDTQYF
>16|large|-|TRBJ2-5|TRBV7-9
TGTGCCAGCAGCTTACCCGTAATAAAGTTCCAAGAGACCCAGTACTTC
CASSLPVIKFQETQYF
>13|-|TRBD1|TRBJ2-7|TRBV14
TGTGCCAGCAGCCCGATAGGACAGGCAGAGCAGTACTTC
CASSPIGQAEQYF
>14|-|-|TRBJ2-7|TRBV7-2
TGTGCCAGCAGGCCGGCGGGGTCTTCCTATGAGCAGTACTTC
CASRPAGSSYEQYF
>16|-|TRBD2|TRBJ2-1|TRBV19
TGTGCCAGTAGTCTCGGGACTAGCGGGAGTTCCAATGAGCAGTTCTTC
CASSLGTSGSSNEQFF
>14|-|-|TRBJ2-7|TRBV27
TGTGCCAGCAGTTTGGAAGGGACAAAGTACGAGCAGTACTTC
CASSLEGTKYEQYF
>13|-|-|TRBJ1-5|TRBV20-1
TGCAGTGCTAGTTACTCGGGGGATCAGCCCCAGCATTTT
CSASYSGDQPQHF
>15|-|TRBD2|TRBJ2-3|TRBV19
TGTGCCACCCGAGCGGCTAGCGGCTTCACAGATACGCAGTATTTT
CATRAASGFTDTQYF
>14|-|-|TRBJ1-1|TRBV9
TGTGCCAGCAGCGCAGTTTGGAATCAAGGGGAAGCTTTCTTT
CASSAVWNQGEAFF
>16|-|-|TRBJ2-1|TRBV19
TGTGCCAGTAGTATGGGGAGAGGGGGGGGCTACAATGAGCAGTTCTTC
CASSMGRGGGYNEQFF
>11|-|-|TRBJ1-1|TRBV29-1
TGCAGCGTTGACCGGACCATTGAAGCTTTCTTT
CSVDRTIEAFF
>14|-|TRBD1|TRBJ1-1|TRBV7-9
TGTGCCAGCAGCTACAGGGGGTTGTACACTGAAGCTTTCTTT
CASSYRGLYTEAFF
>15|-|-|TRBJ1-5|TRBV27
TGTGCCAGCAGTTTAGGGGTCGGGATCAATCAGCCCCAGCATTTT
CASSLGVGINQPQHF
>16|-|-|TRBJ2-1|TRBV7-2
TGTGCCAGCAGCTTAGGGGGGCTAGTACTCCCCCATGAGCAGTTCTTC
CASSLGGLVLPHEQFF
>16|-|TRBD1|TRBJ1-5|TRBV28
TGTGCCAGCATCCAGGGGGCTGCCTTTAGTAATCAGCCCCAGCATTTT
CASIQGAAFSNQPQHF
>15|-|-|TRBJ2-7|TRBV11-1
TGTGCCAGCAGCCACTCGGGACACTCTCTCTACGAGCAGTACTTC
CASSHSGHSLYEQYF
>13|few|-|TRBJ1-4|TRBV29-1
TGCAGCGCCACGGGGCTTACTAATGAAAAACTGTTTTTT
CSATGLTNEKLFF